This T cell receptor (beta chain) was documented in a study of cytomegalovirus exposure and HLA in healthy donors. Study summary: The roughly 670 first-cohort repertoires shared a platform with the 100 to 150 validation repertoires, as reported in a later analysis. Whole-study results and caveats: Diagnosis of cytomegalovirus status made by the classifier reportedly showed high specificity and sensitivity.

Comment on this clone: Its antigen is still unknown.

Germline CDR1 and CDR2: SGHRS and YFSETQ. Germline trimming cut 4 bases from V and 4 bases from J; bases unmatched to any gene: 6. The length of the CDR3 is 15 residues. The data were produced by immunoSEQ multiplex PCR, yet TCRdb's version contains in-frame clones alone and is incomplete. The top ten clones hold less than 2% of a sample with nearly 110,000 clones, about 88% of them seen once. The sequenced material came from PBMCs. The receptor was isolated from a woman aged 18-35 years in good health and CMV-seropositive. V usage is TRBV5-1 and J usage is TRBJ2-3; 10 bases agree with TRBD2. CDR3 bases: TGCGCCAGCAGCATAGCGGGGGGTATGGCAGATACGCAGTATTTT. This encodes CASSIAGGMADTQYF.